This TCR beta chain was captured by sequencing in a study of control samples from healthy donors and cancer patients. The germline V and J ends were trimmed by 3 bases and 6 bases, with 8 bases remaining between them. Germline values: CDR1 MDHEN, CDR2 SYDVKM. This CDR3 has 12 amino acids. This table comes from immunoSEQ multiplex PCR, and its TCRdb copy is limited to in-frame clones, with some not included. Found here are about 130,000 clones, over 75% of them singletons; the top ten hold around 2.3%. This sequence joins TRBV28 and TRBJ1-1; no firm D call. The TCR sequence derives from a man between 35 and 55 years old in good health. Specimen: blood. This CDR3 reads CASSLRSSEAFF. The DNA of the CDR3 is TGTGCCAGCAGTTTGAGGTCCTCTGAAGCTTTCTTT.